These 2 T cell receptor beta chains were sequenced from one sample in a study of beta chain features in type 1 diabetes. All of the isolated RNA was reverse transcribed, so expressed TCRB transcripts were sequenced. Clones were sequenced by immunoSEQ multiplex PCR, and TCRdb holds only the in-frame ones, with some missing. The repertoire holds 900,000 or so clones, under 20% seen once, with 0.02% to 0.025% in the top ten. The specimen sequenced was naive CD4+ T cells from blood. The origin of the receptors is a woman under 30 in good health.

The chain links TRBV5-4 to TRBJ2-3; possible D gene TRBD2, 6 bases. CDR1 and CDR2 (germline): SGHNT, YYREEE (reference sequence). This CDR3 is built from 17 residues. V was shortened by 4 bases and J by 1 base, with 19 bases between the two germline ends. Here the CDR3 DNA reads TGTGCCAGCAGCCGGAGGAGTCTGGGAGGCGGCACAGATACGCAGTATTTT. It specifies CASSRRSLGGGTDTQYF.

In its sample, this clone was seen a few times. V is TRBV5-1 and J is TRBJ2-1, with TRBD2 matching over 11 bases. Germline CDR1 reads SGHRS; CDR2 reads YFSETQ. V dropped 0 bases and J dropped 9; count of bases not matched to a gene: 14. CDR3 size: 18 residues. CDR3: CASSLEPILAGVIVEQFF. For the CDR3, the DNA is TGCGCCAGCAGCTTGGAACCCATACTAGCGGGAGTAATCGTTGAGCAGTTCTTC.